Below are 11 T cell receptor beta chains sequenced from a single sample in a study of glioma-infiltrating T cells. Using RNA template, CDR3s of TCR alpha and beta were amplified with iRepertoire arm-PCR. From the multiplex PCR reads, TCRdb called clonotypes with MiXCR, one entry per CDR3 protein. The sample carries 300,000 to 450,000 distinct CDR3 sequences, 35% to 45% recorded once. The sample was glioma tissue, nonneoplastic brain tissue, or PBMCs (not recorded which). The receptors come from a human donor with low-grade glioma or glioblastoma, undergoing nonglioma brain surgery, or in good health (not recorded which).

J is TRBJ2-3 and V is TRBV29-1; 7 nucleotides agree with TRBD2. The CDR3 spans 16 residues. V lost 1 base to trimming and J lost 5 bases; unmatched junction nucleotides: 12. Looked up from germline, CDR1 is SQVTM and CDR2 is ANQGSEA. The CDR3 DNA follows: TGCAGCGTTGAAGCGCGAGAAGCGGGATCGGTAGATACGCAGTATTTT. Translated, it gives CSVEAREAGSVDTQYF.

The chain is built from TRBV20-1 and TRBJ1-4; D is ambiguous. The CDR3 contains 13 residues. The germline CDR1 and CDR2 sequences are DFQATT and SNEGSKA (reference sequence). Trimming cost V 6 bases and J 8 bases, with 16 bases left between them. The CDR3 here is CSATGSLREKLFF. CDR3 in DNA: TGCAGTGCGACCGGGTCCCTACGGGAAAAACTGTTTTTT.

To note about this clonotype: Mismatch with germline at one junction end may stem from a read error. The chain couples TRBV20-1 to TRBJ1-1; a possible D gene is TRBD1 (6 bases). The germline V gene encodes CDR1 DFQATT and CDR2 SNEGSKA (reference sequence). The CDR3 is 13 residues long. The CDR3 DNA follows: TGCATTGCTAGGGAGACAGGTCACACTGAAGCTTTCTTT. Translation: CIARETGHTEAFF.

The rearrangement links TRBV29-1 to TRBJ1-5; weak D call: TRBD1 (6 bases). The germline V and J ends were trimmed by 8 bases and 0 bases, with 14 bases remaining between them. Germline lookup yields CDR1 SQVTM and CDR2 ANQGSEA. The CDR3 loop spans 14 amino acids. The CDR3 region has the DNA TGCAGCCCCGAGGACAGCGATAGCAATCAGCCCCAGCATTTT. Amino acid sequence: CSPEDSDSNQPQHF.

Turning to this clonotype: This clone may be a read error of a much larger clone one base away. The chain employs TRBV6-2 or TRBV6-3 and TRBJ2-3; 8 bases map to TRBD1. V lost 5 bases, J lost 4 bases, and 8 bases stayed unmatched. The length of the CDR3 is 15 residues. Per the germline V gene, CDR1 is MNHEY and CDR2 is SVGEGT. The CDR3 region has the DNA TGTGCCAGCAGTCGGACAGGGAGCGAGGCAGATACGCAGTATTTT. Protein product: CASSRTGSEADTQYF.

This clonotype was detected many times. The chain uses TRBV15 and TRBJ2-5; D gene ambiguous. Germline-derived CDR1 and CDR2 are LNHNV and YYDKDF (reference sequence). V lost 1 base and J 5 bases, leaving 5 bases between the germline ends. The CDR3 is made up of 12 amino acids. The CDR3: CATSRVTETQYF. CDR3 sequence (DNA): TGTGCCACCAGCAGAGTAACGGAGACCCAGTACTTC.

There are a few counts of this clonotype. The chain has TRBV4-1 and TRBJ2-1; D is tentatively TRBD1 or TRBD2 (5 bases each). Trimming stripped 4 bases from V and 8 bases from J, with 12 bases between. This CDR3 region has 13 residues. Germline CDR1 and CDR2: MGHRA and YSYEKL. DNA for the CDR3: TGCGCCAGCAGCCCGAGGGACGGTTATGAGCAGTTCTTC. It encodes CASSPRDGYEQFF.

Remarks on this clonotype: A junction boundary mismatches the germline segment, possibly from a read error. The rearrangement links TRBV27 to TRBJ2-7; D not certain. CDR3 length: 15 amino acids. Germline-derived CDR1 and CDR2 are MNHEY and SMNVEV (reference sequence). CDR3 region: CAGSPFLSEAYEQYF. The CDR3 nucleotides read TGTGCCGGCAGTCCATTTTTAAGTGAAGCCTACGAGCAGTACTTC.

V is TRBV4-3 and J is TRBJ2-7, with TRBD1 as a possible D gene (5 bases). Germline values: CDR1 LGHNA, CDR2 YSLEER. This CDR3 comprises 15 residues. Trimming took 4 bases from V and 0 from J, leaving 13 bases between them. Here the CDR3 DNA reads TGCGCCAGCAGCCGTACCCGACAGAGCTCCTACGAGCAGTACTTC. Its translation is CASSRTRQSSYEQYF.

This chain links TRBV6-5 with TRBJ2-7; 8 nucleotides match TRBD2. CDR1 and CDR2 from the germline V gene are MNHEY and SVGAGI. With V trimmed by 7 bases and J by 7 bases, 12 bases remained unmatched. The CDR3 runs to 14 residues. The CDR3 spells CASTVGGEINEQYF. Here the CDR3 DNA reads TGTGCCAGCACCGTCGGGGGGGAGATTAATGAGCAGTACTTC.

This clonotype was recorded at least ten times. CDR3 sequence (DNA): TGTGCCAGCAGTCCTAGGGCTTATGAGCAGTTCTTC. This translates into CASSPRAYEQFF. The chain uses TRBV6-2 or TRBV6-3 and TRBJ2-1; D is uncertain. Trimming left V 5 bases short and J 8 bases short, with 10 bases between. CDR3 size: 12 residues. Germline-derived CDR1 and CDR2 are MNHEY and SVGEGT.